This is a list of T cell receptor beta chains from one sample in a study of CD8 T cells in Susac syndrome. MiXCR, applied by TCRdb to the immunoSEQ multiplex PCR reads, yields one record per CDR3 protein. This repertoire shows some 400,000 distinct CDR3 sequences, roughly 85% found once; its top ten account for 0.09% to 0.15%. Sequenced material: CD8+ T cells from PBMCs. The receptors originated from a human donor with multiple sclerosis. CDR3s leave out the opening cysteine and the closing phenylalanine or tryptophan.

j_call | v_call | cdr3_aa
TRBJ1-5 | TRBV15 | ATSSRDSYNQPQH
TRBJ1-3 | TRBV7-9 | ASSLEVFKGNTIY
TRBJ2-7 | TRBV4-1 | ASSQEAQTYEQY
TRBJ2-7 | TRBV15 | ATSRLGGARDDEQY
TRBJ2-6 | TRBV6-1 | GGGPSGANVLT
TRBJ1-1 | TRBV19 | AADSLNTEAF
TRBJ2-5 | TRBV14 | ASSPLGSGQETQY
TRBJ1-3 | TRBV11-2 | ASSPTQGNTIY
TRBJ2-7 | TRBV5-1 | ASSLAGVPLPYEQY
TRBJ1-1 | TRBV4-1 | ASSQARGREAF
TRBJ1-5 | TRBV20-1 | SARDESQGGNQPQH
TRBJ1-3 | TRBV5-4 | ASSLDLNGNTIY
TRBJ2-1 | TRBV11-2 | ASRSRKRTGDVYNEQF